This entry lists 27 T cell receptor beta chains sequenced from one sample in a study of a mutant IDH1 vaccine in newly diagnosed glioma. TCRdb keeps only in-frame clones here, not all; method: immunoSEQ multiplex PCR. This sample carries around 15,000 clones, 80% of them seen once, and the ten largest clones take 10%. Documented time point: baseline, week 1 (first vaccination visit). The treatment denotes: pre-vaccination baseline after standard-of-care therapy. The sample in question was PBMCs, obtained from a glioma patient treated with radiotherapy, temozolomide or both. These receptors originate from a middle-aged man with glioma.

The rearrangement links TRBV19 to TRBJ2-5; D may match TRBD1 or TRBD2 (6 bases each). Per germline, CDR1 LNHDA and CDR2 SQIVND (reference sequence). V lost 4 bases to trimming and J lost 7 bases, with 25 bases between them. This CDR3 is built from 17 residues. CDR3 protein: CASSTRPGGGYYSTQYF. In nucleotides, the CDR3 is TGTGCCAGTAGTACCCGACCAGGAGGGGGTTACTATTCGACCCAGTACTTC.

This chain uses TRBV19 with TRBJ2-1; TRBD2 aligns across 10 bases. The ends lost 2 bases at V and 8 bases at J; junction bases unmatched: 3. The length of the CDR3 is 14 residues. In germline, CDR1 is LNHDA, CDR2 SQIVND (reference sequence). The DNA of the CDR3 is TGTGCCAGTAGTATACGTCTAGCGGGAGATGAGCAGTTCTTC. This encodes CASSIRLAGDEQFF.

The rearrangement links TRBV19 to TRBJ1-5; perhaps TRBD1 as D (5 bases). The CDR3 length is 13 residues. CDR1 and CDR2 from the germline V gene are LNHDA and SQIVND (reference sequence). Trimming took off 9 bases at V and 3 bases at J, with 12 bases between the two ends. The CDR3 region is CASSGAPNQPQHF. Here the CDR3 DNA reads TGTGCCAGCTCCGGGGCCCCCAATCAGCCCCAGCATTTT.

This chain links TRBV10-2 with TRBJ2-1, with 10 bases lining up with TRBD2. Germline V gene data show CDR1 as WSHSY and CDR2 as SAAADI. V was pared by 6 bases and J by 5 bases, with 7 bases of the junction left unmatched. This CDR3 is built from 15 residues. The chain's CDR3 is CASSAYGLADNEQFF. For the CDR3, the DNA is TGCGCCAGCAGCGCCTACGGACTAGCGGACAATGAGCAGTTCTTC.

This clone came up a few times. V and J are TRBV7-9 and TRBJ2-3; tentative D call: TRBD2 (5 bases). The germline gives CDR1 SEHNR, CDR2 FQNEAQ (reference sequence). CDR3 length: 14 amino acids. V lost 5 bases and J 4 bases, leaving 13 bases between the germline ends. The CDR3 region has the DNA TGTGCCAGCAGCGTTGGTAGCGATGCAGATACGCAGTATTTT. Protein: CASSVGSDADTQYF.

This clone was picked up one time. The CDR3 coding sequence is TGTGCCAGCAGCCCGGACGCACGGAACACCGGGGAGCTGTTTTTT. Translated, it gives CASSPDARNTGELFF. The gene calls are TRBV7-2 and TRBJ2-2; D gene ambiguous. Germline V gene lookup returns CDR1 SGHTA and CDR2 FQGNSA. CDR3 size: 15 residues. Trimming pared 5 bases from V and 1 base from J, leaving 11 bases between.

This chain connects TRBV5-1 to TRBJ2-3, with D perhaps TRBD2 (5 bases). The CDR3 spans 13 residues. The V gene lost 3 bases and the J gene lost 6 bases, with 11 bases spanning the gap. Per the germline V gene, CDR1 is SGHRS and CDR2 is YFSETQ. CDR3 protein: CASSSPGVDTQYF. CDR3 DNA: TGCGCCAGCAGCTCCCCCGGGGTTGATACGCAGTATTTT.

The chain carries TRBV7-9 and TRBJ2-2; 11 positions match TRBD1. V dropped 6 bases and J dropped 5; count of bases not matched to a gene: 8. Germline V gives CDR1 SEHNR, CDR2 FQNEAQ (reference sequence). There are 16 residues in the CDR3. CDR3 amino acids: CASSPGQGARTGELFF. The CDR3 DNA reads TGTGCCAGCAGTCCCGGACAGGGGGCGCGGACCGGGGAGCTGTTTTTT.

J is TRBJ2-7 and V is TRBV6-1; no definite D call. Germline-derived CDR1 and CDR2 are MNHNS and SASEGT. The CDR3 has 12 residues. Deletions cut 7 bases from V and 3 bases from J, with 10 bases between. The CDR3 coding sequence is TGTGCCAGCACAAGGGATAGCTACGAGCAGTACGTC. Translation: CASTRDSYEQYV.

The CDR3 region has the DNA TGTGCCAGTAGTATAGAAGAGACCCAGTACTTC. Protein sequence: CASSIEETQYF. The chain is built from TRBV19 and TRBJ2-5; D gene unclear. Trimming pared 0 bases from V and 4 bases from J, leaving 0 bases between. The CDR3 totals 11 residues. The V gene's germline CDR1 is LNHDA and CDR2 SQIVND (reference sequence).

This chain uses TRBV12-5 with TRBJ1-1; D not certain. V shed 3 bases and J shed 11 bases, with 16 bases lying between them. This CDR3 contains 13 residues. Germline CDR1 LGHNT, CDR2 FRNRAP. The CDR3 reads CASGLSTAPRAFF. In DNA form, the CDR3 reads TGTGCTAGTGGTTTAAGCACAGCCCCGAGGGCTTTCTTT.

This clone was found a few times. The rearrangement links TRBV7-9 to TRBJ1-1, with TRBD1 as a possible D gene (5 bases). Germline V gives CDR1 SEHNR, CDR2 FQNEAQ (reference sequence). The ends were cut back, 0 bases at V and 5 bases at J, with 13 bases in the middle. This CDR3 region has 15 residues. CDR3 amino acids: CASSLASGVGTEAFF. As DNA, the CDR3 is TGTGCCAGCAGCTTAGCGTCGGGGGTGGGGACTGAAGCTTTCTTT.

V gene TRBV6-5 combines with J gene TRBJ2-1, with 7 bases matching TRBD2. The CDR3 is made up of 15 amino acids. The junction had 12 bases not matched to a gene; V was cut back by 11 bases and J by 2 bases. Germline lookup yields CDR1 MNHEY and CDR2 SVGAGI. Here the CDR3 reads CAGPGSGKTYNEQFF. The DNA for the CDR3 is TGTGCCGGGCCTGGGAGCGGGAAGACCTACAATGAGCAGTTCTTC.

The chain recombines TRBV13 with TRBJ2-7; D tentatively fits TRBD1 or TRBD2 (6 bases each). Germline lookup yields CDR1 PRHDT and CDR2 FYEKMQ (reference sequence). The CDR3 has 13 residues. Trimming left V 3 bases short and J 6 bases short, with 12 bases between. DNA of the CDR3: TGTGCCAGCAGCTTGGAACAGGGAGGCGAGCAGTACGTC. Translation gives CASSLEQGGEQYV.

The sample holds one count of this clone. The chain joins TRBV5-4 to TRBJ1-1; no reliable D call. The CDR3 length is 12 residues. With 5 bases removed from V and 5 bases from J, the gap between germline ends came to 10 bases. Germline CDR1 reads SGHNT; CDR2 reads YYREEE (reference sequence). CDR3 sequence reads: CASRSSGTEAFF. CDR3 sequence (DNA): TGTGCCAGCAGATCGTCGGGGACTGAAGCTTTCTTT.

V usage is TRBV2 and J usage is TRBJ2-7; D perhaps matches TRBD2 (6 bases). Germline values: CDR1 SNHLY, CDR2 FYNNEI. The CDR3 runs to 16 residues. The V and J ends lost 6 bases and 0 bases respectively, with 18 bases between them. The chain's CDR3 is CASRDPGGGSSYEQYV. The CDR3 bases are TGTGCCAGCAGAGACCCTGGCGGAGGGAGCTCCTACGAGCAGTACGTC.

This chain connects TRBV18 to TRBJ1-1, with a weak D call TRBD1 (6 bases). V was clipped by 6 bases and J by 1 base, with 12 bases between them. The V gene's germline CDR1 is KGHSH and CDR2 LQKENI. The CDR3 is 14 residues long. The CDR3 is CASSTSGANTEAFF. In DNA, the CDR3 is TGTGCCAGCTCTACCTCAGGGGCGAACACTGAAGCTTTCTTT.

The J gene is TRBJ2-7, the V gene TRBV7-2; D is unclear. Trimming pared 4 bases from V and 3 bases from J, leaving 16 bases between. Per germline, CDR1 SGHTA and CDR2 FQGNSA. The CDR3 loop spans 15 amino acids. This chain's CDR3 is CASSSTPLPFYEQYV. CDR3 sequence (DNA): TGTGCCAGCAGCTCAACCCCTCTTCCGTTCTACGAGCAGTACGTC.

V gene TRBV7-2 combines with J gene TRBJ2-1; the match to TRBD2 covers 7 bases. CDR1 is SGHTA, CDR2 FQGNSA, per germline. This CDR3 is 15 amino acids long. The J segment lost 6 bases and the V segment lost 1 base, leaving 6 bases of the junction unmatched. CDR3 protein: CASSLVGRESNEQFF. Written as DNA, the CDR3 is TGTGCCAGCAGCTTAGTTGGGCGGGAGTCCAATGAGCAGTTCTTC.

The rearrangement joins TRBV15 to TRBJ2-1, with 11 bases fitting TRBD2. Trimming cost V 4 bases and J 7 bases; bases outside gene matches: 12. The CDR3 totals 17 residues. Germline V gene lookup returns CDR1 LNHNV and CDR2 YYDKDF (reference sequence). In DNA form, the CDR3 reads TGTGCCACCAGCAACCCGGCTAGCGGGAGGTTCAGGAATGAGCAGTTCTTC. Protein sequence: CATSNPASGRFRNEQFF.

V usage is TRBV29-1 and J usage is TRBJ2-3, with TRBD1 identical over 9 bases. Per the germline V gene, CDR1 is SQVTM and CDR2 is ANQGSEA. This CDR3 has 13 amino acids. With 6 bases clipped from V and 3 bases from J, the junction kept 4 bases outside the gene matches. The CDR3 DNA is TGCAGCGTGCGGGACAGGGAGACAGATACGCAGTATTTT. Its protein product is CSVRDRETDTQYF.

This clone occurred once. The chain recombines TRBV7-2 with TRBJ1-6, with D possibly matching TRBD1 (5 bases). Germline values: CDR1 SGHTA, CDR2 FQGNSA. CDR3 length equals 15 residues. Trimming took 5 bases from V and 11 from J, leaving 19 bases between them. For the CDR3, the DNA is TGTGCCAGCAGCGTGGACTGGGGGTCGTCGGCACCCCTCCACTTT. This encodes CASSVDWGSSAPLHF.

This clone has a single count. The chain couples TRBV27 to TRBJ2-3; TRBD2 aligns across 8 bases. There are 15 residues in the CDR3. V gave up 5 bases and J gave up 2 bases; unmatched junction bases: 6. Germline CDR1 and CDR2: MNHEY and SMNVEV (reference sequence). The CDR3 coding sequence is TGTGCCAGCAGTCCTCGGGGGGGGCTCACAGATACGCAGTATTTT. Amino acid sequence: CASSPRGGLTDTQYF.

This chain links TRBV7-8 with TRBJ2-2; D is undetermined. The CDR3 is made up of 14 amino acids. V lost 5 bases and J 0 bases, leaving 7 bases between the germline ends. Germline assignment: CDR1 SGHVS and CDR2 FQNEAQ. For the CDR3, the DNA is TGTGCCAGCAGCGCCCGAGCGAACACCGGGGAGCTGTTTTTT. Translation gives CASSARANTGELFF.

V usage is TRBV19 and J usage is TRBJ2-7; D is perhaps TRBD2 (6 bases). This CDR3 comprises 13 residues. Trimming pared 0 bases from V and 9 bases from J, leaving 12 bases between. Germline V gene sequence: CDR1 LNHDA, CDR2 SQIVND (reference sequence). The CDR3 region is CASSIDAGSRQYV. The CDR3 DNA sequence: TGTGCCAGTAGTATAGATGCGGGGTCCAGGCAGTACGTC.

This chain connects TRBV6-5 to TRBJ2-3; TRBD2 might be the D (5 bases). Between the trimmed V and J ends, which lost 10 bases and 0 bases, there was a span of 11 bases. Germline V gene lookup returns CDR1 MNHEY and CDR2 SVGAGI. CDR3 size: 13 residues. CDR3 in amino acids: CATRTYSTDTQYF. The CDR3, as DNA: TGTGCCACGCGGACTTATAGCACAGATACGCAGTATTTT.

In its sample, this clone was seen once. The chain links TRBV6-1 to TRBJ1-5; D is possibly TRBD1 (6 bases). V shed 3 bases and J shed 5 bases, with 11 bases lying between them. CDR3 length equals 14 residues. The V gene's germline CDR1 is MNHNS and CDR2 SASEGT. Here the CDR3 DNA reads TGTGCCAGCAGTGACGGACAGCAGTATCAGCCCCAGCATTTT. This codes for CASSDGQQYQPQHF.